The clone carrying this T cell receptor beta chain was seen a handful of times. As yet, its antigen is unknown. CDR1 is MNHEY and CDR2 is SMNVEV in the germline V gene (reference sequence). The CDR3 loop spans 16 amino acids. V was cut by 5 bases and J by 2 bases, with 19 bases left in between. This sample was included in a study of Ad26.COV2.S vaccination and SARS-CoV-2 variants. Overall study: Each vaccinee took Ad26.COV2.S intramuscularly, once or twice 56 days apart. General observations from the study: Vaccinated and placebo-treated recipients had similar non-spike TCR breadth.

Treatment: roughly 19 received Ad26.COV2.S at low or high dose, single or two shots; several received placebo; per-sample allocation not given. Specimen acquisition occurred on day 63 following the initial vaccine or placebo injection. Wuhan-strain SARS-CoV-2 spike was expressed by the Ad26 vector that made up the vaccine. The repertoire was sequenced with immunoSEQ multiplex PCR; TCRdb's copy has only in-frame clones and lacks some. The table lists roughly 300,000 clones, roughly nine tenths of them singletons. The chain carries TRBV27 and TRBJ2-7; possibly TRBD2 for D (5 bases). The sequence was obtained from a person between 18 and 65 years old who received the Ad26.COV2.S COVID-19 vaccine or a placebo. The sample here was peripheral blood, taken in a trial of Ad26.COV2.S vaccine versus placebo. The CDR3 region is CASSPRWVANAYEQYF. The CDR3 DNA follows: TGTGCCAGCAGTCCCCGGTGGGTAGCGAATGCCTACGAGCAGTACTTC.